What follows describes a single TCR beta chain. The antigen remains undetermined. The CDR3 spans 11 residues. Germline CDR1 is DFQATT and CDR2 is SNEGSKA (reference sequence). The sample comes from a study of blood T cells in healthy people across ages. For the study at large: About one barcoded beta molecule per two T cells came from capture by template switching. Findings of the study overall: There was a strong correlation between TCR beta diversity and naive T cell percentage.

Next came a second PCR, run for about 6 to 12 cycles, which used a sample-barcoded 5' primer along with a J-beta primer mix. TCRdb called the 5' RACE reads again in MiXCR, with one record for every CDR3 protein. The sample holds 780,000 or so distinct CDR3 sequences; 40% to 65% are singletons and the top ten take 41%. This sequence originates from a man aged 80 or over in good health. The chain carries TRBV20-1 and TRBJ2-5; perhaps TRBD2 as D (6 bases). The J call may be mistaken, given a closer DNA end match to TRBJ2-7. The sequenced material came from blood. In DNA, the CDR3 is TGCAGTGCTAGTCTCGGGAGCGAGCAGTACTTC. This gives the protein CSASLGSEQYF.